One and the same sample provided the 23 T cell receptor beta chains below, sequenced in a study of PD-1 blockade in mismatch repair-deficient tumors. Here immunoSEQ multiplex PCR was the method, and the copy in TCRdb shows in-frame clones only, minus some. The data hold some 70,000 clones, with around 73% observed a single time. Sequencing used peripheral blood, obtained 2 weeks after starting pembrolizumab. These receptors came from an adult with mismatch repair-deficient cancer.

CDR3 in DNA: TGTGCCAGCAGCTTATACTTAGGGCGACGAGCTTTCTTT. Translated: CASSLYLGRRAFF. The genes are TRBV7-8 and TRBJ1-1; D uncertain. Trimming shortened V by 2 bases and J by 10 bases, and 14 bases separated the two germline ends. The CDR3 covers 13 residues. In germline, CDR1 is SGHVS, CDR2 FQNEAQ.

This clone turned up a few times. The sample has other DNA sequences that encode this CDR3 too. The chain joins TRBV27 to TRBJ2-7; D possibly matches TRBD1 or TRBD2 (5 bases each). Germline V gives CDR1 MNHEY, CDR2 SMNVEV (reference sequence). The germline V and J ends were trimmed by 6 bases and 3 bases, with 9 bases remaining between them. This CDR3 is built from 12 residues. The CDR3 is CASSPGGYEQYF. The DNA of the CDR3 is TGTGCCAGCAGCCCTGGGGGCTACGAGCAGTACTTC.

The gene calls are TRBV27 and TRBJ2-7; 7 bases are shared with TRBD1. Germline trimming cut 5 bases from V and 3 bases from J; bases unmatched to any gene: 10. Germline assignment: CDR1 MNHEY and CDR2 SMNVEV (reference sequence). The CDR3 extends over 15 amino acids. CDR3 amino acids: CASSGPGQYNYEQYF. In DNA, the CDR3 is TGTGCCAGCAGTGGTCCGGGACAGTACAACTACGAGCAGTACTTC.

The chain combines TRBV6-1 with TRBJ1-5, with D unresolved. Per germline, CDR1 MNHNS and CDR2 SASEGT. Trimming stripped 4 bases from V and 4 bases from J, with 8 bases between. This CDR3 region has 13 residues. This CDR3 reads CASSAVDNQPQHF. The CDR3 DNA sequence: TGTGCCAGCAGTGCGGTCGATAATCAGCCCCAGCATTTT.

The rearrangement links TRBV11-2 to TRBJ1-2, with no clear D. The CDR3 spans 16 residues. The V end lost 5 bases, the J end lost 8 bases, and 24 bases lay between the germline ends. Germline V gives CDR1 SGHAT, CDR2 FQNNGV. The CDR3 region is CASSPLNQAAYGGYTF. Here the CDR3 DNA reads TGTGCCAGCAGCCCCCTCAATCAAGCCGCGTATGGAGGCTACACCTTC.

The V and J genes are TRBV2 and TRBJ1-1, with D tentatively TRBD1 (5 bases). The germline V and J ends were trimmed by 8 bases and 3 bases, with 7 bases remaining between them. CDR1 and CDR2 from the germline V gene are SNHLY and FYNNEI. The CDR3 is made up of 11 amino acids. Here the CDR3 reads CASQGYTEAFF. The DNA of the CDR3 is TGTGCCAGCCAGGGTTACACTGAAGCTTTCTTT. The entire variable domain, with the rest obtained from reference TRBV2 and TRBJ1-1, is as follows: EPEVTQTPSHQVTQMGQEVILRCVPISNHLYFYWYRQILGQKVEFLVSFYNNEISEKSEIFDDQFSVERPDGSNFTLKIRSTKLEDSAMYFCASQGYTEAFFGQGTRLTVV.

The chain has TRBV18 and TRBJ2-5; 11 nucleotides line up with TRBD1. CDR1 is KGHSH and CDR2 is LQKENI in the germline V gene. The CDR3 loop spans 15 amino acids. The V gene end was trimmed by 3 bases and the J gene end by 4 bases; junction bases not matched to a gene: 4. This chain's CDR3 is CASSPTGTGGETQYF. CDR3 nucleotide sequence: TGTGCCAGCTCACCCACCGGGACAGGGGGAGAGACCCAGTACTTC.

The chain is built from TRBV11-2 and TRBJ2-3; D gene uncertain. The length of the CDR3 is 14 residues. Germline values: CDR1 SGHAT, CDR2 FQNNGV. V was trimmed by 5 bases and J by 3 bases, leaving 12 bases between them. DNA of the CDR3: TGTGCCAGCAGCGTTTCGACCCTAACAGATACGCAGTATTTT. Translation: CASSVSTLTDTQYF. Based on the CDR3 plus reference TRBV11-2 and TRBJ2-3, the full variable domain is EAGVAQSPRYKIIEKRQSVAFWCNPISGHATLYWYQQILGQGPKLLIQFQNNGVVDDSQLPKDRFSAERLKGVDSTLKIQPAKLEDSAVYLCASSVSTLTDTQYFGPGTRLTVL.

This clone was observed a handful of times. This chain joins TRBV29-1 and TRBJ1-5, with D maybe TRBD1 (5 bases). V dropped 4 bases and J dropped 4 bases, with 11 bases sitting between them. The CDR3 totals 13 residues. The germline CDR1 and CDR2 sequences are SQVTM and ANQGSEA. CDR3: CSVGGSGNQPQHF. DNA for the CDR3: TGCAGCGTTGGGGGGTCAGGAAATCAGCCCCAGCATTTT.

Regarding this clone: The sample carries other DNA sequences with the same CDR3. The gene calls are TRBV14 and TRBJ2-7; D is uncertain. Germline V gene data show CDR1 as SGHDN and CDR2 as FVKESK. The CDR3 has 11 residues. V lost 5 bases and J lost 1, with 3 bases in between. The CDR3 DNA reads TGTGCCAGCAGCGCATCCTACGAGCAGTACTTC. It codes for CASSASYEQYF.

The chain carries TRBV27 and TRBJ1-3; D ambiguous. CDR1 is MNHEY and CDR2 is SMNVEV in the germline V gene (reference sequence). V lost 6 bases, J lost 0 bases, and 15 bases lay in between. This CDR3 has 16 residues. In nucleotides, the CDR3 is TGTGCCAGCAGATTGACCGGAGTCAACTCTGGAAACACCATATATTTT. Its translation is CASRLTGVNSGNTIYF.

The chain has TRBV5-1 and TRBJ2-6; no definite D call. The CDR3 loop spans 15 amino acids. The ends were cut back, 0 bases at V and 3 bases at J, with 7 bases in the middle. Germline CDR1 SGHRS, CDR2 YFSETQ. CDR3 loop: CASSLASVGANVLTF. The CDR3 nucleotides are TGCGCCAGCAGCTTGGCGTCGGTTGGGGCCAACGTCCTGACTTTC.

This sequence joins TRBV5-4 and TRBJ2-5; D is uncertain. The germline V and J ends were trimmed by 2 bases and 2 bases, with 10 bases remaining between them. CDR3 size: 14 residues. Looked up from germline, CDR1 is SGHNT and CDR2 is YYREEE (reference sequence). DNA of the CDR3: TGTGCCAGCAGCTTTATCGGCGGACAAGAGACCCAGTACTTC. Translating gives CASSFIGGQETQYF.

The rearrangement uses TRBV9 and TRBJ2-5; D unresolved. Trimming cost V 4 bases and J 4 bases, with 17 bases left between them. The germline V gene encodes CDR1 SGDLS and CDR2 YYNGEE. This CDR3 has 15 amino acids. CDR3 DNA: TGTGCCAGCAGCTACGGGCCCCAACCGAGAGAGACCCAGTACTTC. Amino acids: CASSYGPQPRETQYF.

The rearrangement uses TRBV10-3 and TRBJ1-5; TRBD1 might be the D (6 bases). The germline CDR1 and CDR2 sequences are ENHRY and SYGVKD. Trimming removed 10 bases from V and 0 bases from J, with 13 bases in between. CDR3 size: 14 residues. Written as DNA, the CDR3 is TGTGCCACTTGGACAGAAACTAGCAATCAGCCCCAGCATTTT. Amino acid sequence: CATWTETSNQPQHF.

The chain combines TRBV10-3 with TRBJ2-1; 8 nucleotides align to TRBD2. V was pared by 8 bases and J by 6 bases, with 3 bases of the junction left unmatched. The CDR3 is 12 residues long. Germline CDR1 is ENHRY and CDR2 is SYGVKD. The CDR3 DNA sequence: TGTGCCATCTTAGCGGGGACCAATGAGCAGTTCTTC. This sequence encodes CAILAGTNEQFF.

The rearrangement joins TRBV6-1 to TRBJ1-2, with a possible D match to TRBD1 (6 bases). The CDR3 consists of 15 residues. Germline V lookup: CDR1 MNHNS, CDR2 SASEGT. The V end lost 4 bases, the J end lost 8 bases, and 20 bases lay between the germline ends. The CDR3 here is CASSVAVGGFGGYTF. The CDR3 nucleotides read TGTGCCAGCAGTGTCGCCGTAGGGGGGTTTGGGGGCTACACCTTC.

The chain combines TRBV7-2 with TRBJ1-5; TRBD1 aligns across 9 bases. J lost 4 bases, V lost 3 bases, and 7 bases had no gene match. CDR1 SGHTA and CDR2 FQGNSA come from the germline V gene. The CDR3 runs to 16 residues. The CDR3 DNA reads TGTGCCAGCAGCTTCGACAGGGGGGGATCGAATCAGCCCCAGCATTTT. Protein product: CASSFDRGGSNQPQHF.

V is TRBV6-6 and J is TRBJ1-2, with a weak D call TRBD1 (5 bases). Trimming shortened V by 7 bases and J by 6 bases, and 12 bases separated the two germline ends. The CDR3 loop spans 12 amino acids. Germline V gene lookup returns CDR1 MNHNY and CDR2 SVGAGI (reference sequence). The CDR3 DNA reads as TGTGCCAGCAATCACGGGGGAGATGGCTACACCTTC. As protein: CASNHGGDGYTF.

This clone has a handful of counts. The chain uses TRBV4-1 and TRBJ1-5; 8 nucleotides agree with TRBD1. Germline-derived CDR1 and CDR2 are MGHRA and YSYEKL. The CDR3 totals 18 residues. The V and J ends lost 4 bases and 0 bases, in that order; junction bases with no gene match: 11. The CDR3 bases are TGCGCCAGCAGCCCCCAGGACAGGGTTCTATATAGCAATCAGCCCCAGCATTTT. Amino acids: CASSPQDRVLYSNQPQHF.

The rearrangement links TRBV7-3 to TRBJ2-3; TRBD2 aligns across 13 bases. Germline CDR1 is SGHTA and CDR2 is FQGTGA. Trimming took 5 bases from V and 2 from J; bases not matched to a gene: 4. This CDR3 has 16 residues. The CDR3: CASSPGLAGYTDTQYF. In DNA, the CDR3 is TGTGCCAGCAGCCCGGGACTAGCGGGATACACAGATACGCAGTATTTT.

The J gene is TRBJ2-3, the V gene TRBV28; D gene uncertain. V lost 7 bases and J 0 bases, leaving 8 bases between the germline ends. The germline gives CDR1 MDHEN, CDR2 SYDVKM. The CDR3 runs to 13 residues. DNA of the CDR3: TGTGCCAGCAAGGTGGAAAGCACAGATACGCAGTATTTT. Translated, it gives CASKVESTDTQYF.

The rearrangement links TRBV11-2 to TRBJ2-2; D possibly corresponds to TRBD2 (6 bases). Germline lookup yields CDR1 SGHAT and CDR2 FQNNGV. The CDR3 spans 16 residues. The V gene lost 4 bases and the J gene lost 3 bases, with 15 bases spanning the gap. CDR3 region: CASSSGWGGDTGELFF. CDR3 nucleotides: TGTGCCAGCAGCTCAGGGTGGGGCGGGGACACCGGGGAGCTGTTTTTT. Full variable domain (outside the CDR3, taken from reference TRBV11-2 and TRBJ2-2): EAGVAQSPRYKIIEKRQSVAFWCNPISGHATLYWYQQILGQGPKLLIQFQNNGVVDDSQLPKDRFSAERLKGVDSTLKIQPAKLEDSAVYLCASSSGWGGDTGELFFGEGSRLTVL.